A selection of T cell receptor beta chains follows, all from one sample in a study of post-analysis software for immune sequencing data. TCRdb ran MiXCR on the PCR reads and lists one entry per CDR3 protein. The sample records fewer than 850,000 distinct CDR3 sequences, 30% being singletons. Sample: blood. These receptors all stem from a girl aged 5-17 years with multiple sclerosis. Both conserved end residues are part of each CDR3. D genes are given only for firm matches. Rows give clone size only sometimes, using once, few, many, or a class for an expanded clone.

TRBJ1-1 NA TRBV7-9 NA TGTGCCAGCAGCTTAGGACCGGGGGGTTTCTTT CASSLGPGGFF
TRBJ2-3 few TRBV13 TRBD2 TGTGCCAGCAGCCTTTATCTGAGGACTAGCGGGAGGGCCATATTAGATACGCAGTATTTT CASSLYLRTSGRAILDTQYF
TRBJ2-5 NA TRBV20-1 TRBD1 TGCAGTGCTGGATCCTCCGGGACAGGGGAAGAGACCCAGTACTTC CSAGSSGTGEETQYF
TRBJ2-6 NA TRBV5-1 NA TGCGCCAGCAGCACCGAACAGGGCTCTGGGGCCAACGTCCTGACTTTC CASSTEQGSGANVLTF
TRBJ1-1 few TRBV13 NA TGTGCCAGCAGCTTACGGCGGATGGAGGACACTGAAGCTTTCTTT CASSLRRMEDTEAFF
TRBJ1-4 few TRBV6-6 NA TGTGCCAGCAGTTACTCGAGGGCAGGAGGGGGAGAAAAACTGTTTTTT CASSYSRAGGGEKLFF
TRBJ2-4 few TRBV15 NA TGTGCCACCAGCAGAGATAAACTCCCAGGCGACATTCAGTACTTC CATSRDKLPGDIQYF
TRBJ2-5 NA TRBV9 NA TGTGCCAGCAGCCCCCCCATTGACAATGAGCAGTACTTC CASSPPIDNEQYF
TRBJ2-4 many TRBV4-3 NA TGCGCCAGCAGCGTATCCGGGACACACATTCAGTACTTC CASSVSGTHIQYF
TRBJ1-5 NA TRBV2 NA TGTGCCAGCAGCGCGACAGCCTCGCATCAGCCCCAGCATTTT CASSATASHQPQHF
TRBJ1-1 NA TRBV13 NA TGTGCCAGCACCCACCTGGGGGGGACTGAAGCTTTCTTT CASTHLGGTEAFF
TRBJ1-2 few TRBV18 NA TGTGCCAGCTCACCGAAACTTGACAGCTCTTATGGCTACACCTTC CASSPKLDSSYGYTF
TRBJ2-5 NA TRBV10-3 NA TGTGCCATCCACAGCGGGCGGGACAACGGAGAGACCCAGTACTTC CAIHSGRDNGETQYF
TRBJ2-4 few TRBV7-2 NA TGTGCCAGCAGCTTAGGGCGGGGAAACCTAGCCAAAAACATTCAGTACTTC CASSLGRGNLAKNIQYF
TRBJ2-7 few TRBV28 NA TGTGCCAGCAGTACCCCGTTGGGCTACTACGAGCAGTACTTC CASSTPLGYYEQYF
TRBJ2-1 few TRBV4-3 TRBD2 TGCGCCAGCAGCCAAGTCGGACTAGCGGCTTGGGAGCAGTTCTTC CASSQVGLAAWEQFF
TRBJ1-1 NA TRBV29-1 NA TGCAGCGTTGAAGCCAGGGTCGGCACTGAAGCTTTCTTT CSVEARVGTEAFF
TRBJ2-3 NA TRBV6-5 NA TGTGCCAGCAGTTCTCCCATGACCTCCAGCACAGATACGCAGTATTTT CASSSPMTSSTDTQYF
TRBJ2-3 NA TRBV20-1 NA TGCAGTGCTAGTAGCGTCTTACGTAGGGCAGATACGCAGTATTTT CSASSVLRRADTQYF
TRBJ1-2 few TRBV5-1 NA TGCGCCAGCAGCTTATCCGGGACACGGAGCTATGGCTACACCTTC CASSLSGTRSYGYTF